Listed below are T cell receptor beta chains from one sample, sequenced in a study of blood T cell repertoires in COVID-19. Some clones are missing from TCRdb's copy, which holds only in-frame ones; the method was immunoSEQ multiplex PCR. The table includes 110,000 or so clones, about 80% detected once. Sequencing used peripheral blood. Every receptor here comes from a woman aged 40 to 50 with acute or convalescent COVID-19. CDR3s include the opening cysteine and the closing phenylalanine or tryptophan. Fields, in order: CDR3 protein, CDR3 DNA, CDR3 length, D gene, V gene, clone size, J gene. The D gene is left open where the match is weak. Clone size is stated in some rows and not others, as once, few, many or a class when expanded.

CDR3 protein: CAWVAQVLTGNTIYF
CDR3 DNA: TGTGCCTGGGTCGCTCAGGTTTTGACTGGAAACACCATATATTTT
CDR3 length: 15
D gene: -
V gene: TRBV30
clone size: -
J gene: TRBJ1-3

CDR3 protein: CASSLGSGMWDGYTF
CDR3 DNA: TGCGCCAGCAGCTTGGGGTCGGGAATGTGGGATGGCTACACCTTC
CDR3 length: 15
D gene: -
V gene: TRBV5-1
clone size: -
J gene: TRBJ1-2

CDR3 protein: CAWGDRGVIFSLDTEAFF
CDR3 DNA: TGTGCCTGGGGGGACAGGGGAGTTATCTTTTCGTTGGACACTGAAGCTTTCTTT
CDR3 length: 18
D gene: TRBD1
V gene: TRBV30
clone size: -
J gene: TRBJ1-1

CDR3 protein: CASSQLGGISYNEQFF
CDR3 DNA: TGTGCCAGCAGCCAGCTCGGGGGGATCTCCTACAATGAGCAGTTCTTC
CDR3 length: 16
D gene: TRBD2
V gene: TRBV14
clone size: -
J gene: TRBJ2-1

CDR3 protein: CASSYSASGGYEQYF
CDR3 DNA: TGTGCCAGCAGTTACTCCGCTAGCGGGGGGTACGAGCAGTACTTC
CDR3 length: 15
D gene: TRBD2
V gene: TRBV6-5
clone size: -
J gene: TRBJ2-7

CDR3 protein: CASSLAWSSGANVLTF
CDR3 DNA: TGTGCCAGCAGCTTGGCCTGGAGCTCTGGGGCCAACGTCCTGACTTTC
CDR3 length: 16
D gene: -
V gene: TRBV5-4
clone size: -
J gene: TRBJ2-6

CDR3 protein: CASSGIAGGGTDTQYF
CDR3 DNA: TGTGCCAGCAGCGGGATAGCGGGGGGGGGCACAGATACGCAGTATTTT
CDR3 length: 16
D gene: TRBD2
V gene: TRBV9
clone size: -
J gene: TRBJ2-3

CDR3 protein: CASSENSPLHF
CDR3 DNA: TGTGCCAGCAGTGAGAATTCACCCCTCCACTTT
CDR3 length: 11
D gene: -
V gene: TRBV7-2
clone size: few
J gene: TRBJ1-6

CDR3 protein: CSVGGRRLAGGTDTQYF
CDR3 DNA: TGCAGCGTTGGAGGGCGAAGACTAGCGGGGGGGACAGATACGCAGTATTTT
CDR3 length: 17
D gene: TRBD2
V gene: TRBV29-1
clone size: -
J gene: TRBJ2-3

CDR3 protein: CASSFSGGSGEQYF
CDR3 DNA: TGTGCCAGCAGCTTCTCAGGGGGGTCGGGGGAGCAGTACTTC
CDR3 length: 14
D gene: -
V gene: TRBV5-4
clone size: -
J gene: TRBJ2-7

CDR3 protein: CASSARTGGNEKLFF
CDR3 DNA: TGTGCCAGCTCAGCTAGGACAGGGGGGAATGAAAAACTGTTTTTT
CDR3 length: 15
D gene: TRBD1
V gene: TRBV2
clone size: -
J gene: TRBJ1-4

CDR3 protein: CASRSAEGRGGYTF
CDR3 DNA: TGCGCCAGCAGGTCCGCGGAGGGTCGGGGTGGCTACACCTTC
CDR3 length: 14
D gene: -
V gene: TRBV5-1
clone size: once
J gene: TRBJ1-2

CDR3 protein: CASSIARDYGYTF
CDR3 DNA: TGTGCCAGTAGTATTGCCAGGGACTATGGCTACACCTTC
CDR3 length: 13
D gene: -
V gene: TRBV19
clone size: -
J gene: TRBJ1-2

CDR3 protein: CASSIGQRSSYEQYF
CDR3 DNA: TGTGCCAGCAGCATAGGACAGAGATCCTCCTACGAGCAGTACTTC
CDR3 length: 15
D gene: -
V gene: TRBV5-4
clone size: -
J gene: TRBJ2-7

CDR3 protein: CASSVGAGAGNTIYF
CDR3 DNA: TGTGCCAGCAGCGTAGGGGCAGGGGCTGGAAACACCATATATTTT
CDR3 length: 15
D gene: -
V gene: TRBV9
clone size: -
J gene: TRBJ1-3

CDR3 protein: CASSPSRGTTGTGLYGYTF
CDR3 DNA: TGTGCCAGCTCACCATCCCGGGGGACTACCGGGACAGGGCTCTATGGCTACACCTTC
CDR3 length: 19
D gene: TRBD1
V gene: TRBV18
clone size: -
J gene: TRBJ1-2

CDR3 protein: CAISEGQGLYEQYF
CDR3 DNA: TGTGCCATCAGTGAGGGGCAGGGATTATACGAGCAGTACTTC
CDR3 length: 14
D gene: -
V gene: TRBV10-3
clone size: -
J gene: TRBJ2-7